The 22 T cell receptor beta chains below come from one sample, sequenced in a study of vaccination and CD4 T cells after COVID-19. Treatment meaning: approximately 9-day PBMC culture with coronavirus spike peptide pools or control peptides (ViraFEST assay). Their antigens remain unidentified. Once obtained from cultured CD4+ T cells, the DNA was sequenced using the Oncomine TCR Beta short-read assay. TCRdb itself ran the PCR reads through MiXCR, one entry per CDR3 protein. Altogether fewer than 15,000 distinct CDR3 sequences are present, over 30% being singletons, with the ten largest covering roughly 15%. The sequenced material came from cultured CD4+ T cells from blood. All receptors derive from a human donor with COVID-19.

This clonotype was seen more than once but under ten times. The CDR3 DNA follows: TGTGCCAGCAGCGCCCGGACAGGGTCTGGGGCCAACGTCCTGACTTTC. Protein sequence: CASSARTGSGANVLTF. The chain couples TRBV11-3 to TRBJ2-6, with 8 bases matching TRBD1. Unmatched junction bases numbered 4, after V lost 5 bases and J lost 1 base. The CDR3 spans 16 residues. The germline gives CDR1 SGHNT, CDR2 YENEEA. Variable domain in full (rest from reference TRBV11-3 and TRBJ2-6): EAGVVQSPRYKIIEKKQPVAFWCNPISGHNTLYWYLQNLGQGPELLIRYENEEAVDDSQLPKDRFSAERLKGVDSTLKIQPAELGDSAVYLCASSARTGSGANVLTFGAGSRLTVL.

The chain recombines TRBV20-1 with TRBJ2-4, with 8 bases lining up with TRBD1. Unmatched junction bases numbered 4, after V lost 2 bases and J lost 7 bases. Germline-derived CDR1 and CDR2 are DFQATT and SNEGSKA (reference sequence). The length of the CDR3 is 13 residues. The CDR3 sequence: CSARIGTGNIQYF. The CDR3 nucleotides read TGCAGTGCTAGAATTGGGACAGGCAACATTCAGTACTTC.

The sample holds a few counts of this clonotype. The chain links TRBV12-3 or TRBV12-4 to TRBJ1-4; D might be TRBD1 (6 bases). Trimming stripped 1 base from V and 7 bases from J, with 16 bases between. The CDR3 sequence is 16 residues long. CDR3 amino acids: CASSLGSGVRGEKLFF. The CDR3 DNA follows: TGTGCCAGCAGTTTAGGATCAGGGGTGCGGGGTGAAAAACTGTTTTTT.

The sample holds one count of this clonotype. The V gene is TRBV7-2, the J gene TRBJ1-3; D gene ambiguous. The CDR3 covers 17 residues. Germline V gene sequence: CDR1 SGHTA, CDR2 FQGNSA. The V end was cut by 5 bases, the J end by 0 bases, with 17 bases between. The CDR3 bases are TGTGCCAGCAGCCCGGGCGGCCAGCTAAGCTCTGGAAACACCATATATTTT. This translates into CASSPGGQLSSGNTIYF.

This clonotype was seen a handful of times. The chain recombines TRBV11-3 with TRBJ2-3; D might be TRBD2 (5 bases). The CDR3 runs 12 residues. V was pared by 3 bases and J by 10 bases, with 11 bases between. Germline CDR1 and CDR2: SGHNT and YENEEA. The CDR3 region has the DNA TGTGCCAGCAGCTTCCACAGCGGAGCGCAGTATTTT. Amino acids: CASSFHSGAQYF. The full variable domain, with the rest looked up from reference TRBV11-3 and TRBJ2-3, is EAGVVQSPRYKIIEKKQPVAFWCNPISGHNTLYWYLQNLGQGPELLIRYENEEAVDDSQLPKDRFSAERLKGVDSTLKIQPAELGDSAVYLCASSFHSGAQYFGPGTRLTVL.

This clonotype was detected a few times. Here the CDR3 reads CATSRGSTDTQYF. CDR3 in DNA: TGTGCCACCAGCAGAGGAAGCACAGATACGCAGTATTTT. The chain employs TRBV15 and TRBJ2-3; D is unclear. There are 13 residues in the CDR3. V was pared by 1 base and J by 0 bases, with 2 bases between. The germline gives CDR1 LNHNV, CDR2 YYDKDF (reference sequence).

The rearrangement uses TRBV10-1 and TRBJ2-5, with D perhaps TRBD1 (6 bases). CDR3 length: 16 amino acids. Trimming took off 2 bases at V and 5 bases at J, with 18 bases between the two ends. CDR1 and CDR2 from the germline V gene are WNHNN and SYGVQD (reference sequence). The CDR3 region has the DNA TGCGCCAGCAGTGAGCAGAGGACAGCGGCCAGGGAGACCCAGTACTTC. Translating it yields CASSEQRTAARETQYF.

The table lists this clonotype with a few counts. The rearrangement joins TRBV10-3 to TRBJ1-1; D not resolved. The V end lost 4 bases, the J end lost 1 base, and 10 bases lay between the germline ends. Germline V gene sequence: CDR1 ENHRY, CDR2 SYGVKD. The CDR3 is made up of 14 amino acids. This chain's CDR3 is CAISGGTSNTEAFF. As DNA, the CDR3 is TGTGCCATCAGTGGTGGCACCTCGAACACTGAAGCTTTCTTT.

The J gene is TRBJ2-7, the V gene TRBV5-1; D is ambiguous. The CDR3 extends over 12 amino acids. V was trimmed by 0 bases and J by 5 bases, leaving 6 bases between them. Germline values: CDR1 SGHRS, CDR2 YFSETQ. The DNA for the CDR3 is TGCGCCAGCAGCTTGGAAGTAAACGAGCAGTACTTC. It codes for CASSLEVNEQYF.

This sequence joins TRBV9 and TRBJ2-7, with 10 bases that match TRBD1. Losses at the gene ends were 0 bases for V and 2 bases for J; bases not matched to a gene: 14. The CDR3 has 19 residues. Germline CDR1 is SGDLS and CDR2 is YYNGEE. In nucleotides, the CDR3 is TGTGCCAGCAGCGTAGAGGGGGCGACAGGGGGCTTTCCGGCCTACGAGCAGTACTTC. It translates to CASSVEGATGGFPAYEQYF.

This clonotype was observed a handful of times. The chain links TRBV25-1 to TRBJ2-2; D is uncertain. V gave up 6 bases and J gave up 0 bases, with 5 bases separating them. Germline CDR1 reads MGHDK; CDR2 reads SYGVNS. CDR3 length: 13 amino acids. The CDR3 reads CASRPANTGELFF. DNA of the CDR3: TGTGCCAGCAGACCCGCGAACACCGGGGAGCTGTTTTTT. Supplemented by reference TRBV25-1 and TRBJ2-2, the full variable domain reads EADIYQTPRYLVIGTGKKITLECSQTMGHDKMYWYQQDPGMELHLIHYSYGVNSTEKGDLSSESTVSRIRTEHFPLTLESARPSHTSQYLCASRPANTGELFFGEGSRLTVL.

This chain links TRBV2 with TRBJ1-5; D uncertain. Germline-derived CDR1 and CDR2 are SNHLY and FYNNEI. Trimming removed 2 bases from V and 0 bases from J, with 5 bases in between. The CDR3 spans 14 residues. As DNA, the CDR3 is TGTGCCAGCAGTGAAACCACTAGCAATCAGCCCCAGCATTTT. It yields the protein CASSETTSNQPQHF.

V gene TRBV10-1 combines with J gene TRBJ2-7; maybe TRBD2 (6 bases). V was shortened by 0 bases and J by 2 bases, with 14 bases between the two germline ends. Germline lookup yields CDR1 WNHNN and CDR2 SYGVQD (reference sequence). The CDR3 extends over 16 amino acids. The CDR3 spells CASSESVRAGTYEQYF. The DNA of the CDR3 is TGCGCCAGCAGTGAGTCAGTGAGGGCGGGGACCTACGAGCAGTACTTC.

The chain has TRBV7-9 and TRBJ1-3, with D possibly TRBD1 on 5 matching bases. This CDR3 has 16 residues. Germline assignment: CDR1 SEHNR and CDR2 FQNEAQ (reference sequence). Deletions cut 2 bases from V and 7 bases from J, with 18 bases between. The CDR3 DNA follows: TGTGCCAGCAGCTTATCATTAGGGGCTTCGGGGAACACCATATATTTT. The encoded protein is CASSLSLGASGNTIYF. Variable domain in full (rest from reference TRBV7-9 and TRBJ1-3): DTGVSQNPRHKITKRGQNVTFRCDPISEHNRLYWYRQTLGQGPEFLTYFQNEAQLEKSRLLSDRFSAERPKGSFSTLEIQRTEQGDSAMYLCASSLSLGASGNTIYFGEGSWLTVV.

The rearrangement joins TRBV5-1 to TRBJ1-2; 10 bases fit TRBD1. With 3 bases clipped from V and 7 bases from J, the junction kept 6 bases outside the gene matches. CDR3 length: 14 amino acids. Germline V CDR1 and CDR2: SGHRS, YFSETQ. This CDR3 is CASSSTGGLTGYTF. CDR3 bases: TGCGCCAGCAGCTCGACAGGGGGCCTGACTGGCTACACCTTC.

The J gene is TRBJ2-2, the V gene TRBV20-1, with 8 bases that match TRBD2. CDR1 is DFQATT, CDR2 SNEGSKA, per germline (reference sequence). V trimming: 3 bases; J trimming: 5 bases; junction bases outside the gene matches: 11. The CDR3 extends over 16 amino acids. CDR3 sequence (DNA): TGCAGTGCTAGTGGGCTAGCGGGTGGGGGTACCGGGGAGCTGTTTTTT. Translation: CSASGLAGGGTGELFF.

CDR3 in amino acids: CASTDRTSSYNEQFF. In DNA form, the CDR3 reads TGCGCCAGCACCGACAGGACAAGCTCCTACAATGAGCAGTTCTTC. The rearrangement links TRBV10-1 to TRBJ2-1; possible D gene TRBD1, 6 bases. The CDR3 runs to 15 residues. Trimming removed 7 bases at V and 0 bases at J, with 13 bases between. CDR1 and CDR2 (germline): WNHNN, SYGVQD (reference sequence).

This clonotype was detected a few times. The junction and the germline gene differ at one end; a read error may be behind it. The chain is built from TRBV7-7 and TRBJ2-2; D could derive from TRBD1 or TRBD2 (5 bases each). The germline V gene has CDR1 SSHAT and CDR2 FNYEAQ (reference sequence). The CDR3 is 15 residues long. CDR3: CASSLVGPGVGELFF. CDR3 nucleotides: TGTGCTAGCAGCTTAGTGGGACCGGGTGTCGGGGAGCTGTTTTTT.

This clonotype was found a few times. The chain has TRBV6-1 and TRBJ1-1; no reliable D call. CDR1 MNHNS and CDR2 SASEGT come from the germline V gene. The CDR3 has 13 residues. Trimming removed 5 bases at V and 1 base at J, with 8 bases between. The CDR3 loop is CASSLHANTEAFF. For the CDR3, the DNA is TGTGCCAGCAGTCTACACGCGAACACTGAAGCTTTCTTT.

The CDR3 nucleotides read TGTGCCAGCTCACCTCCGTCCGGGGAGCTGTTTTTT. It translates to CASSPPSGELFF. This chain links TRBV18 with TRBJ2-2, with D hard to call. CDR1 and CDR2 from the germline V gene are KGHSH and LQKENI. Trimming removed 3 bases from V and 6 bases from J, with 5 bases in between. CDR3 size: 12 residues.

The V and J genes are TRBV6-5 and TRBJ1-4; 8 nucleotides match TRBD1. Trimming removed 4 bases from V and 10 bases from J; junction bases left unmatched: 14. The CDR3 is made up of 16 amino acids. Germline V gene lookup returns CDR1 MNHEY and CDR2 SVGAGI. The DNA of the CDR3 is TGTGCCAGCAGTTCACCATCAACAGGGGGTCCTGGAAAACTGTTTTTT. It encodes CASSSPSTGGPGKLFF.

The V and J genes are TRBV7-9 and TRBJ2-5; 8 nucleotides align to TRBD1. Trimming at V came to 2 bases and at J to 8 bases, leaving 10 bases not matched to a gene. This CDR3 spans 15 amino acids. Germline assignment: CDR1 SEHNR and CDR2 FQNEAQ (reference sequence). The CDR3 DNA reads TGTGCCAGCAGCTTACCCGGACAGGGCCCTTCCACCCAGTACTTC. As protein: CASSLPGQGPSTQYF.